The following is a T cell receptor (beta chain) sequence with its context. What it binds is not known. Germline V gene sequence: CDR1 MNHEY, CDR2 SMNVEV (reference sequence). After removal of 6 bases from V and 7 bases from J, the junction contained 11 bases not matched to a gene. The CDR3 totals 15 residues. The PCR used 60 Vbeta and 13 Jbeta primers. Sequencing was performed with immunoSEQ multiplex PCR; in TCRdb, only in-frame clones are kept and a portion is missing. The repertoire consists of about 100,000 clones, with roughly 9.1% occurring once and the leading ten covering approximately 6.1%. The entry originates in a study of cytomegalovirus exposure and HLA in healthy donors. Study-wide results and caveats: Evidence from a later analysis indicated that most CMV-associated TCR beta chains looked HLA-restricted.

Sequencing was carried out using PBMCs. This chain joins TRBV27 and TRBJ2-3; TRBD2 matches 9 bases. This clonotype originated in a man aged 40-49 years in good health and CMV-seropositive. The CDR3 loop is CASREGAGGPYTQYF. The CDR3, as DNA: TGTGCCAGCAGAGAGGGCGCGGGAGGGCCTTATACGCAGTATTTT.